This record concerns one TCR beta chain sequence. The record originates from a study of blood T cell repertoires in COVID-19. Study context: Some COVID-19 samples were acute and others convalescent; all came from the United States, Italy and Spain. PBMCs, B-cell-depleted T cells, or T cells were the source of the cDNA or gDNA that made up the material.

This CDR3 spans 19 amino acids. CDR1 MNHEY and CDR2 SVGEGT come from the germline V gene. Trimming took 0 bases from V and 6 from J; bases not matched to a gene: 20. How the authors handled the data: Amplification from reference gene primers served as the basis for estimated nucleated cell counts. Profiled with immunoSEQ multiplex PCR; TCRdb holds only in-frame clones, not every one. That table supplies the V and J calls and clone size; D and trimming were determined from the DNA. The table lists under 250,000 clones, more than 65% of them singletons, with 4% to 5.5% in the top ten. The receptor's source is a man in his fifties or sixties with active or convalescent COVID-19. Source material: peripheral blood. The chain employs TRBV6-2 or TRBV6-3 and TRBJ2-7; 7 bases align to TRBD1. In nucleotides, the CDR3 is TGTGCCAGCAGTTACTCGATGATACTGTCCAGGGGGAGTGGTTTCGAGCAGTACTTC. This translates into CASSYSMILSRGSGFEQYF.